The clone carrying this T cell receptor (beta chain) has a count of ten or more. This specimen comes from a study of blood T cell repertoires in COVID-19. Clones were read by immunoSEQ multiplex PCR, and TCRdb kept only the in-frame ones, dropping some. The repertoire holds about 90,000 clones, with approximately 84% as singletons. There are 15 residues in the CDR3. Trimming took 4 bases from V and 2 from J; bases not matched to a gene: 4. Germline loops: CDR1 SGHVS, CDR2 FQNEAQ. This sequence joins TRBV7-8 and TRBJ1-5; 8 bases align to TRBD1. Sequenced sample: peripheral blood. This sequence was found in a man older than 75 with active or convalescent COVID-19. The CDR3 is CASSSLGQGNQPQHF. CDR3 in DNA: TGTGCCAGCAGCTCTCTGGGACAGGGCAATCAGCCCCAGCATTTT.